One and the same sample provided the 13 T cell receptor beta chains below, sequenced in a study of patients and donors after allogeneic stem cell transplantation. TCRdb reanalysed the RT-PCR reads using MiXCR and keeps one entry per CDR3 protein. Of 150,000 to 200,000 distinct CDR3 sequences in the sample, 35% to 50% were seen once. The sample taken for sequencing was blood, either unsorted or a sorted T cell fraction (not recorded which). The receptors here all came from a human donor who was either an allogeneic HSCT recipient or a stem cell or donor lymphocyte infusion donor (not recorded which). It is not recorded whose cells these are; they may come from a transplant donor.

This chain links TRBV7-2 with TRBJ1-1, with D unclear. Germline V gives CDR1 SGHTA, CDR2 FQGNSA. CDR3 size: 13 residues. The V and J ends lost 5 bases and 4 bases respectively, with 11 bases between them. In DNA, the CDR3 is TGTGCCAGCAGCCCGGAATCGATCACTGAAGCTTTCTTT. It codes for CASSPESITEAFF.

The chain combines TRBV5-1 with TRBJ2-3, with 7 bases fitting TRBD1. The CDR3 consists of 14 residues. Germline V gene sequence: CDR1 SGHRS, CDR2 YFSETQ. V shed 3 bases and J 3 bases; nucleotides not matched to a gene: 4. CDR3 protein: CASSSNRGTDTQYF. Here the CDR3 DNA reads TGCGCCAGCAGCTCGAACAGGGGAACAGATACGCAGTATTTT.

In its sample, this clonotype was seen a few times. The chain combines TRBV27 with TRBJ1-1; 7 bases agree with TRBD1. There are 15 residues in the CDR3. Trimming took 4 bases from V and 0 from J; bases not matched to a gene: 5. Germline values: CDR1 MNHEY, CDR2 SMNVEV (reference sequence). In DNA, the CDR3 is TGTGCCAGCAGTTCAGGGGGACATTTGAACACTGAAGCTTTCTTT. Translating gives CASSSGGHLNTEAFF.

The rearrangement links TRBV10-3 to TRBJ2-3, with TRBD1 as a possible D gene (5 bases). Germline V gene sequence: CDR1 ENHRY, CDR2 SYGVKD. The CDR3 runs 12 residues. With 6 bases removed from V and 1 base from J, the gap between germline ends came to 5 bases. The CDR3 region is CAIRQGTDTQYF. The CDR3 bases are TGTGCCATCAGACAGGGCACAGATACGCAGTATTTT.

The chain links TRBV9 to TRBJ2-1; tentatively, D is TRBD1 or TRBD2 (6 bases each). CDR3 length equals 17 residues. Trimming took off 2 bases at V and 0 bases at J, with 15 bases between the two ends. Germline assignment: CDR1 SGDLS and CDR2 YYNGEE. CDR3 bases: TGTGCCAGCAGCGTGGAGGGGGATTCGAGCTCCTACAATGAGCAGTTCTTC. It is translated as CASSVEGDSSSYNEQFF.

This chain links TRBV5-1 with TRBJ1-1, with a possible D match to TRBD1 (5 bases). V lost 0 bases and J 11 bases, leaving 14 bases between the germline ends. This CDR3 contains 13 residues. Germline V gene lookup returns CDR1 SGHRS and CDR2 YFSETQ. CDR3 nucleotides: TGCGCCAGCAGCTTGGGCAACGATGGGGGGGCTTTCTTT. Residues: CASSLGNDGGAFF. Full variable domain (remainder filled in from reference TRBV5-1 and TRBJ1-1): KAGVTQTPRYLIKTRGQQVTLSCSPISGHRSVSWYQQTPGQGLQFLFEYFSETQRNKGNFPGRFSGRQFSNSRSEMNVSTLELGDSALYLCASSLGNDGGAFFGQGTRLTVV.

Only a few counts were recorded for this clonotype. This rearrangement joins TRBV12-3 or TRBV12-4 to TRBJ1-1; no clear D gene. The V gene lost 5 bases and the J gene lost 0 bases, with 4 bases spanning the gap. CDR3 length equals 12 residues. This chain's CDR3 is CASSPVNTEAFF. In DNA, the CDR3 is TGTGCCAGCAGTCCAGTGAACACTGAAGCTTTCTTT.

This clonotype was seen a few times. This chain connects TRBV27 to TRBJ2-1; the D gene is possibly TRBD2 (5 bases). Trimming removed 4 bases at V and 8 bases at J, with 24 bases between. The CDR3 is made up of 17 amino acids. Germline V gives CDR1 MNHEY, CDR2 SMNVEV (reference sequence). In DNA, the CDR3 is TGTGCCAGCAGTTCTCCCTCTTCGCTAGCCGGACGGTATGAGCAGTTCTTC. Its protein product is CASSSPSSLAGRYEQFF.

V gene TRBV4-3 combines with J gene TRBJ2-4; D might be TRBD1 (6 bases). The CDR3 contains 18 residues. Trimming took 2 bases from V and 1 from J, leaving 18 bases between them. Per the germline V gene, CDR1 is LGHNA and CDR2 is YSLEER. In DNA, the CDR3 is TGCGCCAGCAGCCAATGGGACGGACAGTGGGGCGCCAAAAACATTCAGTACTTC. Encoded protein: CASSQWDGQWGAKNIQYF.

This clonotype was recorded a few times. CDR3 in amino acids: CSAGLDRGRTDTQYF. CDR3 nucleotide sequence: TGCAGTGCTGGACTCGACAGGGGGCGGACAGATACGCAGTATTTT. The chain links TRBV20-1 to TRBJ2-3; 10 bases map to TRBD1. Germline V gives CDR1 DFQATT, CDR2 SNEGSKA (reference sequence). CDR3 size: 15 residues. The J segment lost 3 bases and the V segment lost 5 bases, leaving 8 bases of the junction unmatched.

The genes are TRBV3-1 and TRBJ1-1; TRBD1 might be the D (6 bases). Deletions cut 3 bases from V and 8 bases from J, with 10 bases between. CDR1 is LGHDT, CDR2 YNNKEL, per germline (reference sequence). This CDR3 contains 12 residues. CDR3 loop: CASSHEGGEAFF. DNA of the CDR3: TGTGCCAGCAGCCACGAGGGGGGAGAAGCTTTCTTT. Variable domain in full (rest from reference TRBV3-1 and TRBJ1-1): DTAVSQTPKYLVTQMGNDKSIKCEQNLGHDTMYWYKQDSKKFLKIMFSYNNKELIINETVPNRFSPKSPDKAHLNLHINSLELGDSAVYFCASSHEGGEAFFGQGTRLTVV.

This clonotype has just a few counts. J is TRBJ2-1 and V is TRBV12-3 or TRBV12-4, with TRBD2 identical over 10 bases. The CDR3 totals 15 residues. V shed 5 bases, J shed 2 bases, and the junction held 3 bases outside the gene matches. CDR3 in DNA: TGTGCCAGCAGTCGAGCGGGGGGGACCTACAATGAGCAGTTCTTC. Translated: CASSRAGGTYNEQFF.

This clonotype showed up just a few times. This rearrangement joins TRBV5-1 to TRBJ1-1; D may be TRBD1 (6 bases). V dropped 5 bases and J dropped 7 bases, with 21 bases sitting between them. The CDR3 runs 15 residues. Germline assignment: CDR1 SGHRS and CDR2 YFSETQ. CDR3 nucleotides: TGCGCCAGCAGTTCGACTCCTACCACAGGGAATGAAGCTTTCTTT. This translates into CASSSTPTTGNEAFF.